Below are 17 T cell receptor beta chains sequenced from a single sample in a study of cytotoxic CD8 clonotypes in ibrutinib-treated CLL. Profiling relied on immunoSEQ multiplex PCR, and the TCRdb table lists in-frame clones only, not all of them. This repertoire shows some 140,000 clones, more than 85% found once; its top ten account for roughly a tenth. Sequenced here: PBMCs, sampled after 12 months of ibrutinib treatment. These receptors originate from a human donor with chronic lymphocytic leukemia.

The J gene is TRBJ1-1, the V gene TRBV2; tentatively, D is TRBD1 (6 bases). Deletions cut 6 bases from V and 6 bases from J, with 20 bases between. Germline V lookup: CDR1 SNHLY, CDR2 FYNNEI. CDR3 length: 15 residues. The chain's CDR3 is CASSPRGGRDPEAFF. In nucleotides, the CDR3 is TGTGCCAGCAGCCCTCGCGGGGGGCGAGACCCTGAAGCTTTCTTT.

The J gene is TRBJ2-7, the V gene TRBV9; 10 bases align to TRBD2. CDR1 and CDR2 from the germline V gene are SGDLS and YYNGEE. V was pared by 0 bases and J by 6 bases, with 9 bases of the junction left unmatched. The CDR3 sequence is 16 residues long. CDR3 DNA: TGTGCCAGCAGCGTAGGAAGCGGGAGGGCCTTTAGCGAGCAGTACTTC. Residues: CASSVGSGRAFSEQYF.

The chain employs TRBV7-2 and TRBJ1-5; tentative D call: TRBD1 (5 bases). The V gene's germline CDR1 is SGHTA and CDR2 FQGNSA. V lost 0 bases and J lost 11, with 8 bases in between. The CDR3 runs 12 residues. The CDR3: CASSLALGAQHF. CDR3 in DNA: TGTGCCAGCAGCTTAGCGCTGGGGGCCCAGCATTTT.

The gene calls are TRBV30 and TRBJ1-6; tentative D call: TRBD1 (5 bases). The CDR3 loop spans 12 amino acids. Trimming took off 0 bases at V and 13 bases at J, with 10 bases between the two ends. Germline CDR1 reads GTSNPN; CDR2 reads SVGIG (reference sequence). The CDR3 sequence is CAWSVLGGPLHF. For the CDR3, the DNA is TGTGCCTGGAGTGTACTTGGGGGGCCCCTCCACTTT.

Regarding this clone: At one end the junction does not follow the germline gene, possibly because of a read error. The chain couples TRBV11-1 to TRBJ2-3; 7 bases line up with TRBD1. The length of the CDR3 is 15 residues. CDR1 is SGHAT and CDR2 is FQDESV in the germline V gene (reference sequence). The DNA for the CDR3 is TGTGCCAGCAGTTTAGGACAGGTTGTCGCAGATACGCAGTATTTT. Amino acid sequence: CASSLGQVVADTQYF.

The gene calls are TRBV19 and TRBJ2-7; a possible D gene is TRBD1 (5 bases). The CDR3 totals 14 residues. Germline-derived CDR1 and CDR2 are LNHDA and SQIVND (reference sequence). V gave up 2 bases and J gave up 0 bases, with 8 bases separating them. CDR3 in amino acids: CASSISDSSYEQYF. The CDR3 nucleotides read TGTGCCAGTAGTATATCCGACAGCTCCTACGAGCAGTACTTC.

The chain couples TRBV30 to TRBJ2-1, with D possibly being TRBD1 (5 bases). There are 11 residues in the CDR3. V lost 3 bases, J lost 10 bases, and 10 bases lay in between. Germline V lookup: CDR1 GTSNPN, CDR2 SVGIG (reference sequence). The CDR3 sequence: CAWRGHREQFF. The CDR3, as DNA: TGTGCCTGGAGGGGGCATAGGGAGCAGTTCTTC.

This sequence joins TRBV9 and TRBJ2-2; D not resolved. The germline CDR1 and CDR2 sequences are SGDLS and YYNGEE. Between the trimmed V and J ends, which lost 4 bases and 4 bases, there was a span of 14 bases. The CDR3 runs to 15 residues. CDR3 sequence reads: CASSPLITTTGELFF. CDR3 bases: TGTGCCAGCAGCCCTCTTATCACTACCACCGGGGAGCTGTTTTTT.

The rearrangement joins TRBV7-3 to TRBJ2-7; D is possibly TRBD2 (6 bases). Trimming took 5 bases from V and 7 from J, leaving 21 bases between them. Germline V CDR1 and CDR2: SGHTA, FQGTGA. The CDR3 is 15 residues long. The CDR3 DNA reads TGTGCCAGCAGCCGTGGAGGGAGCGGTACTGAGGAGCAGTACTTC. This gives the protein CASSRGGSGTEEQYF. Complete variable domain (other parts from reference TRBV7-3 and TRBJ2-7): GAGVSQTPSNKVTEKGKYVELRCDPISGHTALYWYRQSLGQGPEFLIYFQGTGAADDSGLPNDRFFAVRPEGSVSTLKIQRTERGDSAVYLCASSRGGSGTEEQYFGPGTRLTVT.

This chain joins TRBV29-1 and TRBJ2-4; possibly TRBD1 or TRBD2 for D (6 bases each). The CDR3 runs to 14 residues. Trimming pared 6 bases from V and 6 bases from J, leaving 18 bases between. Germline CDR1 SQVTM, CDR2 ANQGSEA. CDR3 protein: CSVRGLPKGNIQYF. CDR3 nucleotide sequence: TGCAGCGTCCGGGGGCTCCCGAAGGGAAACATTCAGTACTTC. The full variable domain, completed using reference TRBV29-1 and TRBJ2-4, is SAVISQKPSRDICQRGTSLTIQCQVDSQVTMMFWYRQQPGQSLTLIATANQGSEATYESGFVIDKFPISRPNLTFSTLTVSNMSPEDSSIYLCSVRGLPKGNIQYFGAGTRLSVL.

The CDR3 is CASSRRETDTQYF. CDR3 DNA: TGTGCCAGCAGCCGGAGGGAAACAGATACGCAGTATTTT. The chain couples TRBV7-9 to TRBJ2-3, with D possibly TRBD2 on 6 matching bases. The CDR3 totals 13 residues. The V gene lost 5 bases and the J gene lost 3 bases, with 9 bases spanning the gap. Germline V CDR1 and CDR2: SEHNR, FQNEAQ (reference sequence).

The genes are TRBV30 and TRBJ2-7, with TRBD2 identical over 12 bases. The germline V gene encodes CDR1 GTSNPN and CDR2 SVGIG (reference sequence). Trimming cost V 8 bases and J 9 bases; bases outside gene matches: 8. The CDR3 has 12 amino acids. The CDR3 region has the DNA TGTGCCGGGACTAGCGGGCCCCTCGTGCAGTACTTC. Encoded protein: CAGTSGPLVQYF.

The chain joins TRBV14 to TRBJ2-1; no reliable D call. The CDR3 runs 16 residues. CDR1 and CDR2 (germline): SGHDN, FVKESK. V was clipped by 1 base and J by 0 bases, with 10 bases between them. CDR3 protein: CASSQVAGSSYNEQFF. The CDR3 region has the DNA TGTGCCAGCAGCCAAGTTGCAGGTAGCTCCTACAATGAGCAGTTCTTC.

This clone appeared once. This chain joins TRBV5-4 and TRBJ2-3; tentatively, D is TRBD1 (5 bases). V shed 0 bases and J shed 4 bases, with 6 bases lying between them. CDR3 length equals 13 residues. Looked up from germline, CDR1 is SGHNT and CDR2 is YYREEE (reference sequence). The CDR3 nucleotides read TGTGCCAGCAGCTTGGACAGGCCAGATACGCAGTATTTT. As protein: CASSLDRPDTQYF. The variable domain in full, completed from reference TRBV5-4 and TRBJ2-3, reads ETGVTQSPTHLIKTRGQQVTLRCSSQSGHNTVSWYQQALGQGPQFIFQYYREEENGRGNFPPRFSGLQFPNYSSELNVNALELDDSALYLCASSLDRPDTQYFGPGTRLTVL.

The V call is TRBV27, the J call TRBJ1-2; D is ambiguous. Germline CDR1 MNHEY, CDR2 SMNVEV (reference sequence). V was pared by 4 bases and J by 0 bases, with 9 bases between. The CDR3 runs 14 residues. The CDR3 nucleotides are TGTGCCAGCAGTTCCCCGGATCCTAACTATGGCTACACCTTC. Translating gives CASSSPDPNYGYTF.

The chain combines TRBV7-2 with TRBJ2-3; TRBD2 matches 8 bases. Germline CDR1 is SGHTA and CDR2 is FQGNSA. V lost 2 bases and J lost 2; bases outside the gene matches: 12. The CDR3 totals 18 residues. The CDR3, as DNA: TGTGCCAGCAGCTTAAAGGGTAGCGGGACATTAAACACAGATACGCAGTATTTT. This codes for CASSLKGSGTLNTDTQYF.

The chain uses TRBV13 and TRBJ2-3, with 7 positions matching TRBD2. This CDR3 comprises 14 residues. Germline V gives CDR1 PRHDT, CDR2 FYEKMQ (reference sequence). V was pared by 5 bases and J by 1 base, with 3 bases of the junction left unmatched. The DNA of the CDR3 is TGTGCCAGCAGCGTCACTAGCGGCACAGATACGCAGTATTTT. This codes for CASSVTSGTDTQYF.